These T cell receptor beta chains were read from a single sample in a study of coeliac disease. Assay used: immunoSEQ multiplex PCR; TCRdb lists only in-frame clones, some missing. Here the sample spans under 9,500 clones, 57% being singletons. The material sequenced was intraepithelial lymphocytes from the gut. These TCRs come from a woman aged 55-70 years with celiac disease. The CDR3 runs from the conserved cysteine through the conserved F or W. Each record gives: D gene, J gene, clone size, V gene, CDR3 protein, CDR3 DNA. D genes are given only for firm matches. Some rows mark clone size as missing; the rest say once, few, many or name a class of expanded clone.

>TRBD2|TRBJ2-5|-|TRBV2
CASSDSSGRLGEQYF
TGTGCCAGCAGTGATTCTAGCGGGAGGCTTGGGGAGCAGTACTTC
>-|TRBJ2-1|medium-sized|TRBV4-3
CASSQERSSDEQFF
TGCGCCAGCAGCCAAGAGAGATCGTCGGATGAGCAGTTCTTC
>-|TRBJ2-7|-|TRBV2
CASSDMVERRTYEQYF
TGTGCCAGCAGTGATATGGTGGAAAGGAGGACCTACGAGCAGTACTTC
>-|TRBJ1-5|-|TRBV25-1
CASTSKEFADQPQHF
TGTGCCAGCACTTCCAAGGAGTTTGCAGATCAGCCCCAGCATTTT
>-|TRBJ2-7|-|TRBV4-3
CASSELAQGNIYEQYF
TGCGCCAGCAGCGAACTCGCACAGGGTAATATCTACGAGCAGTACTTC
>-|TRBJ1-5|-|TRBV28
CASSRPGGNQPQHF
TGTGCCAGCTCCCGGCCGGGAGGCAATCAGCCCCAGCATTTT
>-|TRBJ2-1|-|TRBV2
CASALAPPYNEQFF
TGTGCCAGTGCTCTAGCGCCACCCTACAATGAGCAGTTCTTC
>-|TRBJ2-7|-|TRBV4-2
CASSQDPEREQYF
TGTGCCAGCAGCCAAGATCCGGAGCGCGAGCAGTACTTC
>TRBD2|TRBJ2-3|few|TRBV19
CASSWAGGPTDTQYF
TGTGCCAGTAGTTGGGCGGGGGGGCCCACAGATACGCAGTATTTT
>TRBD1|TRBJ1-5|-|TRBV4-1
CASSQGQGAYSNQPQHF
TGCGCCAGCAGCCAAGGTCAGGGGGCATATAGCAATCAGCCCCAGCATTTT
>TRBD1|TRBJ1-2|few|TRBV6-5
CASSRDRDLYGYTF
TGTGCCAGCAGCCGGGACAGAGACCTCTATGGCTACACCTTC
>-|TRBJ2-1|once|TRBV5-6
CASSLVLANEQFF
TGTGCCAGCAGCTTGGTTCTAGCGAATGAGCAGTTCTTC
>-|TRBJ2-7|-|TRBV28
CASSPPGVDEQYF
TGTGCCAGCAGTCCCCCGGGAGTCGACGAGCAGTACTTC
>TRBD2|TRBJ2-5|-|TRBV15
CATSREGTRAFQETQYF
TGTGCCACCAGCAGAGAGGGGACTAGGGCCTTCCAAGAGACCCAGTACTTC
>TRBD2|TRBJ2-1|-|TRBV28
CASNLAGTYNEQFF
TGTGCCAGCAATCTAGCGGGAACCTACAATGAGCAGTTCTTC
>-|TRBJ1-2|-|TRBV6-6
CASSTGTGDYGYTF
TGTGCCAGCAGCACCGGGACGGGAGACTATGGCTACACCTTC
>TRBD2|TRBJ2-7|-|TRBV9
CASSVVSGLPQYF
TGTGCCAGCAGCGTAGTTAGCGGGCTTCCCCAGTACTTC
>TRBD2|TRBJ2-7|-|TRBV27
CASKYGGSGYEQYF
TGTGCCAGCAAGTACGGCGGGAGCGGGTACGAGCAGTACTTC
>-|TRBJ1-1|-|TRBV4-3
CASSQESSHRNTEAFF
TGCGCCAGCAGCCAAGAATCAAGTCACAGGAACACTGAAGCTTTCTTT
>TRBD2|TRBJ2-1|-|TRBV27
CASSFGLAGGEDEQFF
TGTGCCAGCAGTTTTGGACTAGCGGGGGGGGAAGATGAGCAGTTCTTC
>-|TRBJ2-7|-|TRBV29-1
CSVADGGVHEQYF
TGCAGCGTTGCCGATGGAGGGGTCCACGAGCAGTACTTC
>-|TRBJ2-6|-|TRBV7-8
CASSLDGDSGANVLTF
TGTGCCAGCAGCTTAGATGGAGACTCTGGGGCCAACGTCCTGACTTTC
>TRBD2|TRBJ2-1|once|TRBV9
CASSVASGGLREQFF
TGTGCCAGCAGCGTAGCAAGCGGGGGTCTCAGGGAGCAGTTCTTC
>TRBD1|TRBJ2-3|large|TRBV7-9
CASTLRTGASTQYF
TGTGCCAGCACCTTAAGGACAGGGGCATCTACGCAGTATTTT
>-|TRBJ1-6|few|TRBV18
CASSPTDGLHSPLHF
TGTGCCAGCTCACCGACAGACGGCCTCCACTCACCCCTCCACTTT
>TRBD1|TRBJ1-5|few|TRBV6-1
CASSDLTGSNQPQHF
TGTGCCAGCAGTGACTTGACAGGGTCCAATCAGCCCCAGCATTTT
>TRBD1|TRBJ1-5|few|TRBV6-6
CASSLTGAINQPQHF
TGTGCCAGCAGTCTGACAGGGGCGATCAATCAGCCCCAGCATTTT
>-|TRBJ2-7|few|TRBV21-1
CASSKRLAGVYEQYF
TGTGCCAGCAGCAAGAGACTAGCGGGGGTTTACGAGCAGTACTTC
>-|TRBJ2-5|-|TRBV5-6
CASSLDGPGTQYF
TGTGCCAGCAGCTTAGACGGCCCAGGGACCCAGTACTTC
>TRBD2|TRBJ2-3|-|TRBV7-2
CASSVLAGGSNTQYF
TGTGCCAGCAGCGTTCTAGCGGGGGGATCAAATACGCAGTATTTT
>TRBD1|TRBJ1-1|few|TRBV7-3
CASSLGTGTTEAFF
TGTGCCAGCAGCTTAGGGACAGGGACAACTGAAGCTTTCTTT
>-|TRBJ1-5|medium-sized|TRBV6-1
CASSEMTAIYQPQHF
TGTGCCAGCAGTGAGATGACAGCAATATATCAGCCCCAGCATTTT
>TRBD1|TRBJ1-2|-|TRBV28
CASSYRGPSYGYTF
TGTGCCAGCAGTTACAGGGGCCCCTCATATGGCTACACCTTC
>-|TRBJ2-7|few|TRBV6-5
CAPLGRDNAYEQYF
TGTGCCCCCTTGGGCCGGGACAATGCCTACGAGCAGTACTTC